This TCR beta chain was documented in a study of blood T cell repertoires in COVID-19. About the study: COVID-19 samples, acute and convalescent, were from the United States, Italy and Spain.

Generated by immunoSEQ multiplex PCR, the TCRdb table keeps only in-frame clones and is missing some. The sample has fewer than 200,000 clones, approximately 91% seen once. Recruited during active infection, patients (from Seattle) were subsequently followed longitudinally. This clonotype was sampled from a man aged 18-30 years with COVID-19, enrolled during active disease. The sequencing input was peripheral blood.

CDR3 sequence (DNA): TGTGCCAGCAGCTTAGCGAGGTTTGGCTACACCTTC. The encoded protein is CASSLARFGYTF. The chain couples TRBV7-9 to TRBJ1-2; D not resolved. The CDR3 runs to 12 residues. The germline V gene encodes CDR1 SEHNR and CDR2 FQNEAQ (reference sequence). V shed 0 bases and J shed 7 bases, with 6 bases lying between them.